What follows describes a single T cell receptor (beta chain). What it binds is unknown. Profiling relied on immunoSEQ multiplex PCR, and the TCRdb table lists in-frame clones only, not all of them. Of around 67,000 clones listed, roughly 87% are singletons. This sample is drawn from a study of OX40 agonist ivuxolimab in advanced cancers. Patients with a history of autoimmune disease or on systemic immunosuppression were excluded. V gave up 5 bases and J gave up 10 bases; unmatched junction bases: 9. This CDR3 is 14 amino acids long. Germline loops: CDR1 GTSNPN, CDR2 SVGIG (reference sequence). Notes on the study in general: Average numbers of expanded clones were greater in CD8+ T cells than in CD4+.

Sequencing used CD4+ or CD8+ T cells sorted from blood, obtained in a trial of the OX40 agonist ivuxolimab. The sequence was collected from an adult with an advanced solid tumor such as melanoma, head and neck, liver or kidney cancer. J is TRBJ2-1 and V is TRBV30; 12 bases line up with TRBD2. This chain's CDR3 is CAWAPSGGAWEQFF. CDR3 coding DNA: TGTGCCTGGGCCCCTAGCGGGGGGGCCTGGGAGCAGTTCTTC.